This T cell receptor (beta chain) was identified during a study of blood T cell repertoires in COVID-19. Whole-study context: The samples span acute and convalescent COVID-19 from the United States, Italy and Spain. PBMCs, B-cell-depleted T cells, or T cells provided the cDNA or gDNA that made up the material.

How the authors handled the data: It was from reference gene primer amplification that nucleated cell counts were estimated. The assay was immunoSEQ multiplex PCR, and TCRdb's table has in-frame clones only and misses some. V, J and clone size are taken as reported in that table, and D and trimming were inferred from the DNA itself. The sample includes a few hundred thousand clones, 70% to 90% seen only once; the top ten take 4.5% to 7%. The cohort comprised adults aged about 18 to 100 years residing in around 25 US areas. This CDR3 spans 15 amino acids. V was pared by 0 bases and J by 7 bases, with 9 bases of the junction left unmatched. CDR1 is SGDLS, CDR2 YYNGEE, per germline.

This TCR was recovered from a woman between 25 and 40 years old who had recovered from COVID-19. J is TRBJ1-2 and V is TRBV9, with TRBD1 identical over 7 bases. The sequenced material came from PBMCs or T cells enriched from blood (not recorded which). The chain's CDR3 is CASSVDGRGVGGYTF. The CDR3 DNA follows: TGTGCCAGCAGCGTAGATGGCAGGGGGGTAGGTGGCTACACCTTC.